This passage covers 2 T cell receptor beta chains from one sample sequenced in a study of cytomegalovirus exposure and HLA in healthy donors. 13 Jbeta primers and 60 Vbeta primers were used for the PCR. Sequenced by immunoSEQ multiplex PCR; TCRdb stores in-frame clones only, minus some. Seen here are 120,000 or so clones, about four fifths observed once, and the top ten hold roughly 9.2%. The sequencing input was PBMCs. The receptors come from a female donor in good health and CMV-seropositive.

The V call is TRBV9, the J call TRBJ1-1; a weak D match, TRBD1 (6 bases). Germline V lookup: CDR1 SGDLS, CDR2 YYNGEE. Trimming shortened V by 4 bases and J by 4 bases, and 11 bases separated the two germline ends. The CDR3 is made up of 13 amino acids. The CDR3 is CASSSQGFTEAFF. The CDR3 coding sequence is TGTGCCAGCAGCTCACAGGGTTTCACTGAAGCTTTCTTT.

This sequence joins TRBV5-1 and TRBJ1-1; D is possibly TRBD1 (6 bases). Looked up from germline, CDR1 is SGHRS and CDR2 is YFSETQ. V was shortened by 2 bases and J by 3 bases, with 11 bases between the two germline ends. The CDR3 spans 14 residues. The CDR3 DNA is TGCGCCAGCAGCTTAAACCCAGGGGACACTGAAGCTTTCTTT. Translating gives CASSLNPGDTEAFF.